Sequencing of this TCR beta chain was carried out in a study of CD8 T cells in ankylosing spondylitis. The V segment lost 6 bases and the J segment 12 bases; nucleotides outside the gene matches: 12. In germline, CDR1 is LNHNV, CDR2 YYDKDF (reference sequence). This CDR3 spans 14 amino acids. Regarding this clonotype: Its antigen is undetermined.

MiXCR, applied by TCRdb to the 5' RACE reads, yields one record per CDR3 protein. This sample has some 200,000 distinct CDR3 sequences, with 15% to 20% found just once. Study results and caveats: In ankylosing spondylitis patients, matched synovial fluid reportedly showed significant enrichment of disease-linked clones.

This rearrangement joins TRBV15 to TRBJ2-1; 9 bases fit TRBD2. Sample: blood, either unsorted or a sorted T cell fraction (not recorded which). The clonotype was recovered from a male donor under 35 with ankylosing spondylitis or in good health (not recorded which). CDR3 loop: CATRSGSGSDRQFF. The CDR3 DNA sequence: TGTGCCACCAGATCGGGTAGCGGGAGTGATAGGCAGTTCTTC.